This is a list of T cell receptor beta chains from one sample in a study of prognosis after radiotherapy for stage I lung cancer. Each CDR3 protein gets one entry after TCRdb re-called the multiplex PCR reads with MiXCR. The table includes over 15,000 distinct CDR3 sequences, roughly 45% detected once. The specimen comprised PBMCs, sampled before or after stereotactic body radiation therapy (not recorded which). These receptor sequences come from a donor aged 50 or older with non-small cell lung cancer. The CDR3 runs from the conserved cysteine through the conserved F or W. The D gene is left open where the match is weak. Size is stated for part of the rows, as once, few or many counts, or as a class when the clone is expanded.

D	size	V	J	DNA	CDR3
.	many	TRBV3-1	TRBJ1-3	TGTGCCAGCAGCAACACACTGGGTAAAGGAAACACCATATATTTT	CASSNTLGKGNTIYF
TRBD2	medium-sized	TRBV28	TRBJ2-6	TGTGCCAGCAGTTTGGGCGGGGGCTCTGGGGCCAACGTCCTGACTTTC	CASSLGGGSGANVLTF
TRBD1	many	TRBV19	TRBJ1-1	TGTGCCAGTAGTAGGGGACAGGGTAAGTTTCGCGGGAACACTGAAGCTTTCTTT	CASSRGQGKFRGNTEAFF
.	.	TRBV2	TRBJ1-6	TGTGCCAGCAGTGAAGATCATTCACCCCTCCACTTT	CASSEDHSPLHF
.	.	TRBV5-1	TRBJ2-7	TGCGCCAGCAGTGAAGGCTCCTCCGACGGTACCTACGAGCAGTACTTC	CASSEGSSDGTYEQYF
.	many	TRBV4-2	TRBJ1-5	TGTGCCAGCAGCCAAGAGTCCACAAGCAATCAGCCCCAGCATTTT	CASSQESTSNQPQHF
TRBD1	medium-sized	TRBV28	TRBJ1-2	TGTGCCAGCAGTCTCGACAGGGGCTATGGCTACACCTTC	CASSLDRGYGYTF
TRBD2	many	TRBV4-2	TRBJ2-5	TGTGCCAGCAGCCAGGACTTAGCGGGAGGGAGGGTCCAAGAGACCCAGTACTTC	CASSQDLAGGRVQETQYF
.	many	TRBV11-3	TRBJ1-1	TGTGCCAGCAGCTTAACCCGGAACACTGAAGCTTTCTTT	CASSLTRNTEAFF
TRBD2	.	TRBV5-6	TRBJ2-5	TGTGCCAGCAGCTCCTTGGAAGCGGGAGGCAGGGAGACCCAGTACTTC	CASSSLEAGGRETQYF
.	medium-sized	TRBV27	TRBJ1-2	TGTGCCAGCAGCCCGCTATCTAACTATGGCTACACCTTC	CASSPLSNYGYTF
.	.	TRBV19	TRBJ1-1	TGTGCCAGTGATCAGTGGGAGAACACTGAAGCTTTCTTT	CASDQWENTEAFF
TRBD2	many	TRBV3-1	TRBJ2-3	TGTGCCAGCAGCCGCTTAACGGTAGCGGGGGGTAGGGGAGATACGCAGTATTTT	CASSRLTVAGGRGDTQYF
.	many	TRBV2	TRBJ1-6	TGTGCCAGCAGTTCCCCATTGACAGGTTATAATTCACCCCTCCACTTT	CASSSPLTGYNSPLHF
TRBD1	medium-sized	TRBV6-5	TRBJ2-2	TGTGCCAGCAGTCGATGGGGGACAGGGTCGAACACCGGGGAGCTGTTTTTT	CASSRWGTGSNTGELFF
.	.	TRBV28	TRBJ1-5	TGTGCCAGCAGTTCTTCAGTGCAGCCCCAGCATTTT	CASSSSVQPQHF
TRBD2	many	TRBV30	TRBJ2-5	TGTGCCTGGAGTGGTCTGGGGCCAGCGGGGGGGGTCGAGACCCAGTACTTC	CAWSGLGPAGGVETQYF
TRBD1	.	TRBV12-3/TRBV12-4	TRBJ2-7	TGTGCCAGCAGTTTCCGGGACAGGTCCTACGAGCAGTACTTC	CASSFRDRSYEQYF
.	.	TRBV12-3/TRBV12-4	TRBJ1-1	TGTGCCAGCGGTTTGTCCTCGTTTGAAGCTTTCTTT	CASGLSSFEAFF
TRBD1	.	TRBV24-1	TRBJ1-5	TGTGCCGCAGAAACCTCCGGACAGGGCCGCAATCAGCCCCAGCATTTT	CAAETSGQGRNQPQHF
.	.	TRBV11-2	TRBJ1-2	TGTGCCAGCAGCTTAAGCAGGGGACATGGCTACACCTTC	CASSLSRGHGYTF
TRBD2	many	TRBV4-2	TRBJ2-3	TGTGCCAGCAGCCAAGGTTCTAGCGGGAGGGGCACAGATACGCAGTATTTT	CASSQGSSGRGTDTQYF
.	many	TRBV27	TRBJ1-4	TGTGCCAGCAGTTTGGCAGGGTCGGGAAATGAAAAACTGTTTTTT	CASSLAGSGNEKLFF
.	many	TRBV7-3	TRBJ2-2	TGTGCCAGCAGCTTAAACGGGGGGCAGAACACCGGGGAGCTGTTTTTT	CASSLNGGQNTGELFF
.	many	TRBV5-8	TRBJ1-6	TGTGCCAGCAGCTTGGCCTCCCGGGTCAGCTCACCCCTCCACTTT	CASSLASRVSSPLHF
.	.	TRBV7-8	TRBJ1-1	TGTGCCAGCAGCCCCCTAGGGGATGCCACTGAAGCTTTCTTT	CASSPLGDATEAFF
.	once	TRBV10-2	TRBJ1-4	TGCGCCAGCAGTGAGAAGGCCAGACAAAAACTGTTTTTT	CASSEKARQKLFF
.	.	TRBV5-1	TRBJ2-7	TGCGCCAGCAGCTTGGGTCAGGGTCGCTCCTACGAGCAGTACTTC	CASSLGQGRSYEQYF
TRBD1	few	TRBV20-1	TRBJ1-2	TGCAGTGCTACAGAACTGGGACAGGATCCCTATGGCTACACCTTC	CSATELGQDPYGYTF
TRBD2	many	TRBV2	TRBJ2-7	TGTGCCAGCAGGGGGACTATCATATCCTACGAGCAGTACTTC	CASRGTIISYEQYF
.	.	TRBV5-6	TRBJ2-7	TGTGCCAGCAGCTTGGGGGGGACGCTTTCCTACGAGCAGTACTTC	CASSLGGTLSYEQYF
TRBD1	.	TRBV6-1	TRBJ2-3	TGTGCCAGCAGTCTAACAGGGGTACCAGATACGCAGTATTTT	CASSLTGVPDTQYF
TRBD1	many	TRBV7-2	TRBJ1-5	TGTGCCAGCAGCTCCCAGGGGGGCAATCAGCCCCAGCATTTT	CASSSQGGNQPQHF
TRBD1	many	TRBV2	TRBJ2-7	TGTGCCAGCCGGACAGGGGGCGGTTCTGGGTGGTACGAGCAGTACTTC	CASRTGGGSGWYEQYF
.	medium-sized	TRBV6-1	TRBJ2-2	TGTGCCAGCAGCAGGGATATGACCGGGGAGCTGTTTTTT	CASSRDMTGELFF
.	many	TRBV5-1	TRBJ2-3	TGCGCCAGCAGCCCCCAGGGGCTGGGTACAGATACGCAGTATTTT	CASSPQGLGTDTQYF
.	.	TRBV27	TRBJ2-1	TGTGCCAGCAGTCGTATAGACCTCTCGGGCGAGCAGTTCTTC	CASSRIDLSGEQFF
.	many	TRBV28	TRBJ1-2	TGTGCCAGCAGATACCCGGGGCTTACTAACTATGGCTACACCTTC	CASRYPGLTNYGYTF
.	.	TRBV19	TRBJ2-6	TGTGCTAGTAGTATATACGGTTTAACGGTCCTGACTTTC	CASSIYGLTVLTF
.	.	TRBV20-1	TRBJ2-2	TGCAGTGATCCGATTGGAGGGTCGAGCACCGGGGAGCTGTTTTTT	CSDPIGGSSTGELFF
TRBD1	.	TRBV28	TRBJ2-3	TGTGCCAGCAGTCGTACAGGGGTAACAGATACGCAGTATTTT	CASSRTGVTDTQYF
.	.	TRBV5-1	TRBJ2-7	TGCGCCAGCAGCTTCGACAGATTTCCCTACGAGCAGTACTTC	CASSFDRFPYEQYF
.	.	TRBV18	TRBJ1-1	TGTGCCAGCTCACCACGAGGCGACTCTGAAGCTTTCTTT	CASSPRGDSEAFF
.	.	TRBV6-9	TRBJ1-2	TGTGCCAGCAGTTCCACTCGGCAGGGAGCATACTATTGTTACACCTTC	CASSSTRQGAYYCYTF
.	.	TRBV11-2	TRBJ2-2	TGTACCAGCATCCCGGTCAGGGGAAGCGGGGAGCTGTTTTTT	CTSIPVRGSGELFF
.	once	TRBV7-2	TRBJ2-7	TGTGCCAGCAGCTTTCAGGCAGCTCAAGAGCAGTACTTC	CASSFQAAQEQYF
.	.	TRBV12-3/TRBV12-4	TRBJ2-2	TGTGCCAGCAGTTTTCAAGGGCCCGGGGAGCTGTTTTTT	CASSFQGPGELFF
.	many	TRBV19	TRBJ2-1	TGTGCCAGTAGTATAGGTGGAGGCAATGAGCAGTTCTTC	CASSIGGGNEQFF